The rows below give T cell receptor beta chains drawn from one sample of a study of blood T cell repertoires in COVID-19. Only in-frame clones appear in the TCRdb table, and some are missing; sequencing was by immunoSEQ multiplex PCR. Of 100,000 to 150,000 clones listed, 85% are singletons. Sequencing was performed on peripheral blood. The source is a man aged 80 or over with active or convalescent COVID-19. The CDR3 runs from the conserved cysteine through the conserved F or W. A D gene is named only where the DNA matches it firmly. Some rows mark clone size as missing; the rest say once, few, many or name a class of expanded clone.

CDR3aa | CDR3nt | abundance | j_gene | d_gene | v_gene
CASSLDSEQYF | TGCGCCAGCAGCTTGGACTCTGAGCAGTACTTC | few | TRBJ2-7 | . | TRBV5-1
CASSPATGSNVLTF | TGTGCCAGTAGTCCAGCGACAGGGAGCAACGTCCTGACTTTC | . | TRBJ2-6 | TRBD1 | TRBV19
CASSLGPEEETQYF | TGTGCCAGCAGCTTAGGACCAGAGGAGGAGACCCAGTACTTC | . | TRBJ2-5 | . | TRBV7-2
CASSLGSRGKAGELFF | TGTGCCAGCAGTTTAGGAAGCAGGGGGAAGGCCGGGGAGCTGTTTTTT | . | TRBJ2-2 | TRBD1 | TRBV27
CASSQGANTEAFF | TGTGCCAGCAGCCAGGGGGCGAACACTGAAGCTTTCTTT | . | TRBJ1-1 | . | TRBV3-1/TRBV3-2
CASSEFASGYEQYF | TGTGCCAGCAGTGAATTTGCGTCGGGCTACGAGCAGTACTTC | . | TRBJ2-7 | . | TRBV25-1
CASSISAGGSYGYTF | TGTGCCAGTAGTATCTCGGCGGGGGGGAGCTATGGCTACACCTTC | . | TRBJ1-2 | . | TRBV19
CASSGNRDSYGYTF | TGTGCCAGTAGTGGGAACCGGGACAGCTATGGCTACACCTTC | . | TRBJ1-2 | TRBD1 | TRBV19
CASSIRDRDNSPLHF | TGTGCCAGCAGCATCCGGGACAGGGATAATTCACCCCTCCACTTT | . | TRBJ1-6 | TRBD1 | TRBV7-9
CASSILGTGAFGETQYF | TGTGCCAGTAGTATTTTAGGGACAGGGGCGTTTGGAGAGACCCAGTACTTC | . | TRBJ2-5 | TRBD1 | TRBV19
CATGGYQYNEQFF | TGTGCCACAGGGGGTTATCAATACAATGAGCAGTTCTTC | . | TRBJ2-1 | TRBD1 | TRBV12-3/TRBV12-4
CSVSWGGITDTQYF | TGCAGCGTATCTTGGGGGGGGATAACAGATACGCAGTATTTT | . | TRBJ2-3 | TRBD2 | TRBV29-1
CASSPAGTSGTRDTGELFF | TGTGCCAGCAGTCCGGCCGGGACTAGCGGGACACGAGACACCGGGGAGCTGTTTTTT | many | TRBJ2-2 | TRBD2 | TRBV6-2/TRBV6-3
CASSPGLAGNYNEQFF | TGTGCCAGCAGCCCTGGACTAGCGGGAAACTACAATGAGCAGTTCTTC | . | TRBJ2-1 | TRBD2 | TRBV5-5
CASNLRDRGFNEQFF | TGTGCCAGTAACCTCCGGGACAGGGGTTTCAATGAGCAGTTCTTC | . | TRBJ2-1 | TRBD1 | TRBV19
CASSLVAVGTDTQYF | TGTGCCAGCAGCTTAGTTGCGGTTGGGACAGATACGCAGTATTTT | once | TRBJ2-3 | . | TRBV7-2
CASSPPIGDRRISGNTIYF | TGTGCCAGCAGCCCACCTATCGGCGACAGGAGGATCTCTGGAAACACCATATATTTT | . | TRBJ1-3 | . | TRBV13
CASTLGVDYGYTF | TGTGCCAGCACCTTAGGGGTGGACTATGGCTACACCTTC | . | TRBJ1-2 | . | TRBV28
CASSLGGNYGYTF | TGTGCCAGCAGCTTGGGAGGGAACTATGGCTACACCTTC | . | TRBJ1-2 | . | TRBV7-2
CSVGTGGFYNEQFF | TGCAGCGTAGGGACAGGGGGCTTCTACAATGAGCAGTTCTTC | once | TRBJ2-1 | TRBD1 | TRBV29-1
CASSISSALAYEQYF | TGTGCCAGTAGTATTTCTAGCGCCTTGGCCTACGAGCAGTACTTC | . | TRBJ2-7 | . | TRBV19
CASRRDLHTGELFF | TGTGCCAGCAGGCGGGACCTGCACACCGGGGAGCTGTTTTTT | . | TRBJ2-2 | . | TRBV2
CASSTRTGPSYEKLFF | TGTGCCAGTAGTACTCGGACAGGCCCCTCGTATGAAAAACTGTTTTTT | . | TRBJ1-4 | TRBD1 | TRBV19
CASSPGQGHSYGYTF | TGTGCCAGCTCACCGGGACAGGGGCACAGTTATGGCTACACCTTC | . | TRBJ1-2 | TRBD1 | TRBV18
CASSLTGTSGNTGELFF | TGTGCCAGCAGCTTAACAGGGACTAGCGGAAACACCGGGGAGCTGTTTTTT | . | TRBJ2-2 | TRBD2 | TRBV7-3
CATADAQGGTDTQYF | TGTGCCACTGCTGACGCACAGGGAGGCACAGATACGCAGTATTTT | . | TRBJ2-3 | . | TRBV24-1
CAWIEALRGYTF | TGTGCCTGGATCGAAGCTTTACGTGGCTACACCTTC | . | TRBJ1-2 | . | TRBV30